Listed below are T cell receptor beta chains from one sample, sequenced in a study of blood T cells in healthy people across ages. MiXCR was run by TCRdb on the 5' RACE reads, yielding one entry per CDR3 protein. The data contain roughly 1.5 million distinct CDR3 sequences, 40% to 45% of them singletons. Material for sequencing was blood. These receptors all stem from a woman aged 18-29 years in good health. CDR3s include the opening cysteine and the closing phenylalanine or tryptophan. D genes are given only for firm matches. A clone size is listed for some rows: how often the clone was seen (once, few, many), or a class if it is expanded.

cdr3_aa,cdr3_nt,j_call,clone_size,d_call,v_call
CASSQENSGGGAYEQYF,TGTGCCAGCAGCCAAGAAAATTCGGGCGGGGGAGCCTACGAGCAGTACTTC,TRBJ2-7,NA,TRBD2,TRBV4-2
CASSTTGINNEQYF,TGTGCCAGCAGCACAACCGGGATAAACAATGAGCAGTACTTC,TRBJ2-7,NA,NA,TRBV7-9
CSARDKRALTNYGYTF,TGCAGTGCTAGAGATAAACGGGCCCTAACTAACTATGGCTACACCTTC,TRBJ1-2,NA,NA,TRBV20-1
CASSQATVGNTIYF,TGCGCCAGCAGCCAAGCTACCGTGGGCAACACCATATATTTT,TRBJ1-3,NA,NA,TRBV4-1
CSVGGNRVGYEQYF,TGCAGCGTTGGAGGAAACAGGGTTGGCTACGAGCAGTACTTC,TRBJ2-7,NA,NA,TRBV29-1
CASSGDLKETQYF,TGTGCCAGCAGTGGGGACTTAAAAGAGACCCAGTACTTC,TRBJ2-5,NA,NA,TRBV7-9
CSARGSGPREQYF,TGCAGTGCTAGGGGTTCAGGGCCTAGGGAGCAGTACTTC,TRBJ2-7,many,NA,TRBV20-1
CASSLGSRPYNEQFF,TGTGCCAGCAGTTTAGGTTCGCGCCCCTACAATGAGCAGTTCTTC,TRBJ2-1,NA,NA,TRBV12-3/TRBV12-4
CASSVFTGELFF,TGTGCCAGCAGCGTATTCACCGGGGAGCTGTTTTTT,TRBJ2-2,NA,NA,TRBV9
CASSHSGAQNYGYTF,TGCGCCAGCAGCCACTCAGGGGCTCAAAACTATGGCTACACCTTC,TRBJ1-2,few,NA,TRBV4-3
CSATGTSGRPLYEQYF,TGCAGTGCAACCGGGACTAGCGGGAGGCCCCTCTACGAGCAGTACTTC,TRBJ2-7,NA,TRBD2,TRBV20-1
CSARARQWEVYNEQFF,TGCAGTGCTAGGGCTAGACAGTGGGAAGTTTACAATGAGCAGTTCTTC,TRBJ2-1,NA,NA,TRBV20-1
CASSSSFCTQYF,TGTGCCAGCAGTTCGAGCTTCTGTACGCAGTATTTT,TRBJ2-3,NA,NA,TRBV6-2/TRBV6-3
CASGLVPHPRGGYGYTF,TGTGCTAGTGGTTTGGTACCACATCCTAGGGGCGGCTATGGCTACACCTTC,TRBJ1-2,NA,NA,TRBV12-5
CASSPGGDSYNSPLHF,TGCGCCAGCAGCCCTGGGGGGGATTCTTATAATTCACCCCTCCACTTT,TRBJ1-6,NA,NA,TRBV4-1